This TCR gamma chain appears in the sequencing data of a study of Vδ1+ human thymocytes. The sorted cells were CD3+ Vdelta1+ Vdelta2- thymocytes from alphabeta-depleted thymus. Sorted Vdelta1+ thymocytes were roughly 96% to 99.6% pure. Sequences come from RNA converted to cDNA by reverse transcription. CDR3 amplicons came from multiplex PCR with pooled V-gene forward and constant-region reverse primers. TCRdb re-processed the multiplex PCR reads via CATT. The sample consists of 6,500 to 10,000 gamma-chain clones, 50% to 65% of them appearing once. V dropped 2 bases and J dropped 12; count of bases not matched to a gene: 4. The germline gives CDR1 GITISATS, CDR2 ISYDGTV (reference sequence). The CDR3 runs 10 residues. In the case of this clone: The antigen remains undetermined.

Study-wide results and caveats: Unlike peripheral blood Vdelta1+ controls, thymic delta-chain sequences included about 20% Vdelta2 and few Vdelta3. Thymic TRG and TRD repertoires appeared highly polyclonal, with Gaussian CDR3 length distributions.

The chain uses TRGV9 and TRGJ1 or TRGJ2. This TCR was sampled from a girl younger than two who had congenital heart surgery. The sample was Vdelta1+ gamma-delta thymocytes from the thymus. The subset is: FACS-sorted CD3+ TCRalphabeta- TCRVdelta1+ TCRVdelta2- thymocytes. The CDR3 loop reads CALWEASKLF. CDR3 nucleotides: TGTGCCTTGTGGGAGGCGTCGAAACTCTTT.